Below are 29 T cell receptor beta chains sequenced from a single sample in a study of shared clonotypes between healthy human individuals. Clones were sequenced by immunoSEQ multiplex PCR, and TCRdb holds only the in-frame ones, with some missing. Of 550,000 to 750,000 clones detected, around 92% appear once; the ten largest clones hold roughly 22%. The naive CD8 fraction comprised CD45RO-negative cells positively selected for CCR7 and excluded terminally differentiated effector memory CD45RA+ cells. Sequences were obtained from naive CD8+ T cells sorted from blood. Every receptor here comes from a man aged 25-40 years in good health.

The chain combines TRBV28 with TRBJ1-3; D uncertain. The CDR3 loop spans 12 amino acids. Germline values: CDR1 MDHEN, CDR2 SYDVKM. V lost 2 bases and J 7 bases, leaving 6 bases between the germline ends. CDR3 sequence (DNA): TGTGCCAGCAGTTTAAACCGGAACACCATATATTTT. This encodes CASSLNRNTIYF.

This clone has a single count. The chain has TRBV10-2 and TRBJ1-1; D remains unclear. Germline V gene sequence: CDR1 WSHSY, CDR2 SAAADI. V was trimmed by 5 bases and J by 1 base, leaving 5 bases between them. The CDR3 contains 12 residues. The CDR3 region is CASSRRNTEAFF. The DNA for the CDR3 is TGCGCCAGCAGTAGGAGGAACACTGAAGCTTTCTTT.

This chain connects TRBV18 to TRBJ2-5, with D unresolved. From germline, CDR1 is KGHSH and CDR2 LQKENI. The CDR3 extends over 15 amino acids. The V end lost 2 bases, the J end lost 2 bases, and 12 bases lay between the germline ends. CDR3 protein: CASSPRHRMQETQYF. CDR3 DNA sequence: TGTGCCAGCTCACCAAGACATAGAATGCAAGAGACCCAGTACTTC.

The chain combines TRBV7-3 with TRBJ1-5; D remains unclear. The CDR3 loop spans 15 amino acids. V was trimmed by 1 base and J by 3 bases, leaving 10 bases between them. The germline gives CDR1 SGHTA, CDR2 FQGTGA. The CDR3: CASSLKAGPNQPQHF. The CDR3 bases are TGTGCCAGCAGCTTAAAGGCCGGACCCAATCAGCCCCAGCATTTT.

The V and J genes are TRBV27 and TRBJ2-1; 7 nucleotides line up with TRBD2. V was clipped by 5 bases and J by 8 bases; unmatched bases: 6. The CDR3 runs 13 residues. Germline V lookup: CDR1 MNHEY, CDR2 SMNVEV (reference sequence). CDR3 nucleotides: TGTGCCAGCAGTGGCGGGAGTCCCTATGAGCAGTTCTTC. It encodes CASSGGSPYEQFF.

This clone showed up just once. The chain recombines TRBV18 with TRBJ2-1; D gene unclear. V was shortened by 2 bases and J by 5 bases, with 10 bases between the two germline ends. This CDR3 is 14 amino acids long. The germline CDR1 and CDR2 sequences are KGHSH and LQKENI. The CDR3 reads CASSPATSDNEQFF. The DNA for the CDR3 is TGTGCCAGCTCACCAGCGACGAGCGACAATGAGCAGTTCTTC.

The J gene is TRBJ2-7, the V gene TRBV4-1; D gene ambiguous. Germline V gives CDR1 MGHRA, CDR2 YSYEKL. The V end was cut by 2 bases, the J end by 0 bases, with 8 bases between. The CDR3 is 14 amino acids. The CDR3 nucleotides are TGCGCCAGCAGCCAAATACAGAGCTCCTACGAGCAGTACTTC. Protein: CASSQIQSSYEQYF.

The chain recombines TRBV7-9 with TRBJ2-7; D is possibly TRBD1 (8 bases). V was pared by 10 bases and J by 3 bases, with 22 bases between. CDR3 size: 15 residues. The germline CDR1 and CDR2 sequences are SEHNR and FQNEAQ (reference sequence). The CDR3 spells CATEGGAGGLYEQYF. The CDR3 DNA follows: TGTGCCACCGAAGGGGGGGCAGGGGGCCTCTACGAGCAGTACTTC.

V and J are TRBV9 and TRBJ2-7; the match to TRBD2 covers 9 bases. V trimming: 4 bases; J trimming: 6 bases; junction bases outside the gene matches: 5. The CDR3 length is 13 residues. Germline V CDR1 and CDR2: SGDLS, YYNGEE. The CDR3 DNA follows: TGTGCCAGCAGCAACATTAGCGGGGGCGAGCAGTACTTC. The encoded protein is CASSNISGGEQYF.

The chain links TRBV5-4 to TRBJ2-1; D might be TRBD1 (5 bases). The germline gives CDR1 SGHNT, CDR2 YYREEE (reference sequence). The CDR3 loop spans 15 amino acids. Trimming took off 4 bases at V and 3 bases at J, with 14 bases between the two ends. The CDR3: CASSRPLGHYNEQFF. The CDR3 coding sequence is TGTGCCAGCAGCCGACCCCTCGGACACTACAATGAGCAGTTCTTC.

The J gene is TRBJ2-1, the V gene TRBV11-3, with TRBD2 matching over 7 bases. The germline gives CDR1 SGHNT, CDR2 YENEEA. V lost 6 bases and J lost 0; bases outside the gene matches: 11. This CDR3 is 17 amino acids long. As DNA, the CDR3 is TGTGCCAGCAGTTCTAGGTCTAGCGGCGACTCCTACAATGAGCAGTTCTTC. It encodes CASSSRSSGDSYNEQFF. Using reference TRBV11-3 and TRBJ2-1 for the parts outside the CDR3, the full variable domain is EAGVVQSPRYKIIEKKQPVAFWCNPISGHNTLYWYLQNLGQGPELLIRYENEEAVDDSQLPKDRFSAERLKGVDSTLKIQPAELGDSAVYLCASSSRSSGDSYNEQFFGPGTRLTVL.

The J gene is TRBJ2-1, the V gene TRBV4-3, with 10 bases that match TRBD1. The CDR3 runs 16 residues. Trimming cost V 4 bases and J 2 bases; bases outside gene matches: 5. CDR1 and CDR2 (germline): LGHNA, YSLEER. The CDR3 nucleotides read TGCGCCAGCAGCCCGGACAGGGGGGGTACCTACAATGAGCAGTTCTTC. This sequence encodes CASSPDRGGTYNEQFF.

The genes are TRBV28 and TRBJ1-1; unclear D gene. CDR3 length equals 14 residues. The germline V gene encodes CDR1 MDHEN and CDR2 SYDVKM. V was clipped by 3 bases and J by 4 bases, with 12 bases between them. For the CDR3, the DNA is TGTGCCAGCAGTTTCCGGACGACCCGCACTGAAGCTTTCTTT. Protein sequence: CASSFRTTRTEAFF.

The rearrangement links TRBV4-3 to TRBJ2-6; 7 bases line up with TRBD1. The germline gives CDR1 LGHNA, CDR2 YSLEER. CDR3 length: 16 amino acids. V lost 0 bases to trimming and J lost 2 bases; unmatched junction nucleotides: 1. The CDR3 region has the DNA TGCGCCAGCAGCCAAGAAGGGGGCCCTGGGGCCAACGTCCTGACTTTC. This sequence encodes CASSQEGGPGANVLTF.

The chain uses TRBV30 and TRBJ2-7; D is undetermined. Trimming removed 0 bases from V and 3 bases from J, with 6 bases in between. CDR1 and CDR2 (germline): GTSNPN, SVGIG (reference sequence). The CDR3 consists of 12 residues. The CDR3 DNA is TGTGCCTGGAGTGTAGTGGACTACGAGCAGTACTTC. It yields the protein CAWSVVDYEQYF.

CDR3 nucleotide sequence: TGTGCCAGCAGTAAACTAGGTTTGGACAGCAACAATGAGCAGTTCTTC. Encoded protein: CASSKLGLDSNNEQFF. The rearrangement joins TRBV28 to TRBJ2-1; D might be TRBD1 (6 bases). The germline gives CDR1 MDHEN, CDR2 SYDVKM. This CDR3 contains 16 residues. Trimming pared 5 bases from V and 5 bases from J, leaving 19 bases between.

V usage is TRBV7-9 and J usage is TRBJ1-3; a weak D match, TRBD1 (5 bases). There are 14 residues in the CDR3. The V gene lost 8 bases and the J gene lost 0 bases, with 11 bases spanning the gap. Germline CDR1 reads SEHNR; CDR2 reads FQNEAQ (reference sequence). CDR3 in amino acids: CASGADLSGNTIYF. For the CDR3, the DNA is TGTGCCAGCGGGGCGGACCTCTCTGGAAACACCATATATTTT.

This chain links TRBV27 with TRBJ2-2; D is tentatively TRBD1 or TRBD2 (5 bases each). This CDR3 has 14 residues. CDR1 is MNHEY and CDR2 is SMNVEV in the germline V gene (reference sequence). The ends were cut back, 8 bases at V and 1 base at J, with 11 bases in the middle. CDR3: CASLGRLNTGELFF. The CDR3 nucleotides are TGTGCCAGCCTGGGACGTCTGAACACCGGGGAGCTGTTTTTT.

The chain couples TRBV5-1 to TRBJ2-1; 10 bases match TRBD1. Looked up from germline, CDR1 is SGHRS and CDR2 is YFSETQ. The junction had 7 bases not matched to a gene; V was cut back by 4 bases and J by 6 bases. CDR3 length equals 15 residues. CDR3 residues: CASSSGTGELNEQFF. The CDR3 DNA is TGCGCCAGCAGCAGCGGGACAGGGGAACTCAATGAGCAGTTCTTC.

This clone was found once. The CDR3, as DNA: TGTGCCAGCAGCGACGCGGGACAGGGCAGCTACGAGCAGTACTTC. Translation gives CASSDAGQGSYEQYF. The chain links TRBV5-4 to TRBJ2-7; 9 bases line up with TRBD1. The CDR3 runs to 15 residues. V lost 4 bases and J lost 3; bases outside the gene matches: 8. Germline CDR1 SGHNT, CDR2 YYREEE (reference sequence).

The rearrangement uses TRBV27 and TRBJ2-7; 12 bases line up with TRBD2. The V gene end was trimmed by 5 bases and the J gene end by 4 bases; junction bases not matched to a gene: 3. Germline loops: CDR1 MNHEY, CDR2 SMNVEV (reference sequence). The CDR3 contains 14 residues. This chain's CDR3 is CASSAGLAGYEQYF. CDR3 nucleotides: TGTGCCAGCAGTGCAGGACTAGCGGGATACGAGCAGTACTTC.

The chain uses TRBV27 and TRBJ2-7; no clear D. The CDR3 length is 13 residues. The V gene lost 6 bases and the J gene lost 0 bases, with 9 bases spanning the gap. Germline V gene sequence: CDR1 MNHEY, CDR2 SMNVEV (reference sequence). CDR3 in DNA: TGTGCCAGCAGGGCTAGACCCTCCTACGAGCAGTACTTC. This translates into CASRARPSYEQYF.

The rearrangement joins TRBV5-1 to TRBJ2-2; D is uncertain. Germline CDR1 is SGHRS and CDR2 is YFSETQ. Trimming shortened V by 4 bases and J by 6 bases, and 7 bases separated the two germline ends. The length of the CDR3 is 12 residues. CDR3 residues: CASSPVPGELFF. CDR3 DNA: TGCGCCAGCAGCCCTGTCCCCGGGGAGCTGTTTTTT.

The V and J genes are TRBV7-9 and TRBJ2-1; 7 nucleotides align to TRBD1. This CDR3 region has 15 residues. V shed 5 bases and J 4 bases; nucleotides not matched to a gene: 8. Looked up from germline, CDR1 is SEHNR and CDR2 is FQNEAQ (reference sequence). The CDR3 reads CASSPRQGPYNEQFF. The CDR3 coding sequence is TGTGCCAGCAGCCCCCGACAGGGTCCTTACAATGAGCAGTTCTTC.

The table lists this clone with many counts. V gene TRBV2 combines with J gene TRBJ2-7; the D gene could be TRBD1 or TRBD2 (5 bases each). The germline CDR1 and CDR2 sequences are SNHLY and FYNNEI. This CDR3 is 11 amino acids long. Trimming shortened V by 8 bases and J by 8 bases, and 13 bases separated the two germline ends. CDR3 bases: TGTGCCAGCCCCCGAGGGGCTAAGCAGTACTTC. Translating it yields CASPRGAKQYF.

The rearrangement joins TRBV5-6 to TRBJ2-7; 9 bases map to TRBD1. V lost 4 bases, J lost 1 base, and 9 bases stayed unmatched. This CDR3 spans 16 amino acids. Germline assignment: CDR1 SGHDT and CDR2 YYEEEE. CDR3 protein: CASSPDRGFYSYEQYF. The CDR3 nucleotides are TGTGCCAGCAGCCCTGACAGGGGGTTTTATTCCTACGAGCAGTACTTC.

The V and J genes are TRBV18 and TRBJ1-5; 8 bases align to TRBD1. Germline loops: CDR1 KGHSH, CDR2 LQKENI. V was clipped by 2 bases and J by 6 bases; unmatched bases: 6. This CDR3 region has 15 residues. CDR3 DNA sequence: TGTGCCAGCTCACCAGGGGCAGGGGGCAGTCAGCCCCAGCATTTT. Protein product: CASSPGAGGSQPQHF.

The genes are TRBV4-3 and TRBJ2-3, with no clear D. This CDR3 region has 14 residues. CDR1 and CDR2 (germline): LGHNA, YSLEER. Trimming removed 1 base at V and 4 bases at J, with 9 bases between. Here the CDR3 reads CASSQGKWPDTQYF. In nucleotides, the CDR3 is TGCGCCAGCAGCCAAGGAAAATGGCCAGATACGCAGTATTTT.

The CDR3 region has the DNA TGTGCCAGCAGTTTGATTACAGGGGCAAATGAGCAGTTCTTC. This encodes CASSLITGANEQFF. The chain carries TRBV28 and TRBJ2-1; 7 nucleotides agree with TRBD1. J gave up 7 bases and V 3 bases, and 6 bases lay outside the gene matches. The CDR3 length is 14 residues. Germline V lookup: CDR1 MDHEN, CDR2 SYDVKM.